A selection of T cell receptor beta chains follows, all from one sample in a study of glioma-infiltrating T cells. TCRdb redid the calling of the multiplex PCR reads with MiXCR, one entry per CDR3 protein. The table records about 140,000 distinct CDR3 sequences, about two fifths of them present only once. Sequencing was carried out using glioma tissue, nonneoplastic brain tissue, or PBMCs (not recorded which). The source of these receptors is a human donor with low-grade glioma or glioblastoma, undergoing nonglioma brain surgery, or in good health (not recorded which). Both conserved end residues are part of each CDR3. D genes are given only for firm matches. A clone size is listed for some rows: how often the clone was seen (once, few, many), or a class if it is expanded.

-,-,TRBJ1-1,TRBV6-5,TGTGCCAGCAGTTTCTTCGGGGTTGGGACTGTAGCTTTCTTT,CASSFFGVGTVAFF
-,-,TRBJ2-5,TRBV20-1,TGCAGTGCTAGGGTGACAGGCCTGACGGAGACCCAGTACTTC,CSARVTGLTETQYF
TRBD2,few,TRBJ2-5,TRBV6-5,TGTGCCAGCAGTTACGTAGCGGGAGAGGAGACCCAGTACTTC,CASSYVAGEETQYF
TRBD2,-,TRBJ2-7,TRBV4-2,TGTGCCAGCAGCCACAATAGCGGGAGAAGGTACGAGCAGTACTTC,CASSHNSGRRYEQYF
-,-,TRBJ1-2,TRBV29-1,TGCAGCGTTGAAGTCCCACAGGGCTTAGATAACTATGGCTACACCTTC,CSVEVPQGLDNYGYTF
-,-,TRBJ2-5,TRBV12-3/TRBV12-4,TGTGCCAGCAGTTTAGGGTCTGAAGAGACCCAGTACTTC,CASSLGSEETQYF
-,-,TRBJ1-3,TRBV6-1,TGTGCCAGCAATCGGGAGTCGGCCGCCTCTGGAAACACCATATATTTT,CASNRESAASGNTIYF
-,-,TRBJ2-1,TRBV2,TGTGCCAGCAGTGAAGCGTTGGCGGGGAGGGAGCAGTTCTTC,CASSEALAGREQFF
-,-,TRBJ2-5,TRBV7-9,TGTGCCAGCAGTTATAGGACAAGCCAAGAGACCGAGTACTTC,CASSYRTSQETEYF
TRBD2,few,TRBJ2-1,TRBV6-1,TGTGCCAGCAGTGGAGACCGGGCGGGAGCCCGGGATGAGCAGTTCTTC,CASSGDRAGARDEQFF
TRBD1,many,TRBJ2-1,TRBV6-2/TRBV6-3,TGTGCCAGCAGTTACTCACCCGACAGGGCTGAGCAGTTCTTC,CASSYSPDRAEQFF
-,-,TRBJ2-7,TRBV6-2/TRBV6-3,TGTGCCAGCAGTTACTCGATGGGGGCAACCTCCGAGCAGTACTTC,CASSYSMGATSEQYF
-,-,TRBJ2-3,TRBV24-1,TGTGCCACTAGGGACACTACTAGCACAGATACGCAGTATTTT,CATRDTTSTDTQYF
-,-,TRBJ2-7,TRBV4-1,TGCGCCAGCAGCCAAGATCGGTCTTACTCCTACGAGCAGTACTTC,CASSQDRSYSYEQYF
-,-,TRBJ1-1,TRBV6-1,TGTGCCAGCAGGGATTCGGGGCTGGACACTGAAGCTTTCTTT,CASRDSGLDTEAFF
-,-,TRBJ2-3,TRBV20-1,TGCAGTGCTAGACCCACGTGGGGGTTTGCAGATACGCAGTATTTT,CSARPTWGFADTQYF
-,few,TRBJ1-1,TRBV20-1,TGCAGTGCTAGAGGGACACTGGGGACTGAAGCTTTCTTT,CSARGTLGTEAFF
-,-,TRBJ1-1,TRBV18,TGTGCCAGCTCACGGGACAACATGAACACTGAAGCTTTCTTT,CASSRDNMNTEAFF
TRBD2,few,TRBJ2-3,TRBV7-2,TGTGCCAGCAGCTTAGGAGCGGGAGCCACAGATACGCAGTATTTT,CASSLGAGATDTQYF
TRBD1,few,TRBJ2-5,TRBV6-1,TGTGCCAGCAGTCCAACAACAGGGGTAGAGACCCAGTACTTC,CASSPTTGVETQYF
-,-,TRBJ1-4,TRBV28,TGTGCCAGCAGGGGATTAGGGGCAACTAATGAAAAACTGTTTTTT,CASRGLGATNEKLFF
-,-,TRBJ2-3,TRBV7-2,TGTGCCAGCAGCTTTCCCCGGGCCCCCAGGGATACGCAGTATTTT,CASSFPRAPRDTQYF
-,-,TRBJ1-6,TRBV20-1,TGCAGTGCTAGAAAAACAGGAGCCTATAATTCACCCCTCCACTTT,CSARKTGAYNSPLHF
-,-,TRBJ2-7,TRBV20-1,TGCAGTGCTAGAGATGGGTACTACGACTCCTACGAGCAGTACTTC,CSARDGYYDSYEQYF
-,many,TRBJ2-1,TRBV20-1,TGCAGTGCTAGACCCAACGGAGTGGCTGAGCAGTTCTTC,CSARPNGVAEQFF
-,once,TRBJ1-3,TRBV6-5,TGTGCCAGCATGCTCAACTCTGGAAACACCATATATTTT,CASMLNSGNTIYF
-,-,TRBJ2-7,TRBV27,TGTGCCAGCAGCTCCAGGGGAAACTACGAGCAGTACTTC,CASSSRGNYEQYF
-,many,TRBJ2-5,TRBV3-1,TGTGCCAGCAGCCAACGAGAGACCCAGTACTTC,CASSQRETQYF
TRBD2,-,TRBJ2-3,TRBV28,TGTGCCAGCAGTCAACTGACTAGCGGGAGAGAGCAGTATTTT,CASSQLTSGREQYF
-,-,TRBJ2-1,TRBV3-1,TGTGCCAGCAGCCCCTCCCTAGTGGGTGAGCAGTTCTTC,CASSPSLVGEQFF
TRBD1,few,TRBJ2-5,TRBV28,TGTGCCAGCAGTACCGGGACAGGGGGCGAAGAGACCCAGTACTTC,CASSTGTGGEETQYF
TRBD1,few,TRBJ2-7,TRBV6-1,TGTGCCAGCAGTACTAGACAGGGTGTATACGAGCAGTACTTC,CASSTRQGVYEQYF
-,-,TRBJ2-3,TRBV6-6,TGTGCCAGCAGTTACTCGAGGCCAAATTTAGGGGATACGCAGTATTTT,CASSYSRPNLGDTQYF
-,-,TRBJ2-3,TRBV5-6,TGTGCCAGCAGCGGAATGGACGCAGGACGTAATACGCAGTATTTT,CASSGMDAGRNTQYF
TRBD1,-,TRBJ2-1,TRBV6-1,TGTGCCAGCTCTTCCACGGGACAGAACTACGAGCAGTTCTTC,CASSSTGQNYEQFF
-,few,TRBJ2-1,TRBV15,TGTGCCACCGGGCCACATAACAATGAGCAGTTCTTC,CATGPHNNEQFF
-,-,TRBJ1-3,TRBV28,TGTGCCAGTTGGGGGGAAGGTGGAAACACCATATATTTT,CASWGEGGNTIYF
-,-,TRBJ1-2,TRBV5-1,TGCGCCAGCAGCTTGGCCGGTCGTCAAGGCTACACCTTC,CASSLAGRQGYTF
-,-,TRBJ2-3,TRBV18,TGTGCCAGCTCTCCCGGGACTAGCACAGATACGCAGTATTTT,CASSPGTSTDTQYF
-,few,TRBJ1-5,TRBV20-1,TGCAGTGCTAAGGTGACAGCTAATCAGCCCCAGCATTTT,CSAKVTANQPQHF
TRBD1,few,TRBJ2-5,TRBV5-4,TGTGCCAGCCGTTACGACAGGGGGCAAGAGACCCAGTACTTC,CASRYDRGQETQYF
TRBD2,-,TRBJ2-1,TRBV25-1,TGTGCCAGCCAGCGGGGGGGCCTTGAGCAGTTCTTC,CASQRGGLEQFF
-,few,TRBJ2-1,TRBV12-3/TRBV12-4,TGTGCCAGCACCCCCGGGGGACTTTACAATGAGCAGTTCTTC,CASTPGGLYNEQFF
-,-,TRBJ2-4,TRBV29-1,TGCAGCGTCAAGGCCTCGACAGACCTAGCCAAAAACATTCAGTACTTC,CSVKASTDLAKNIQYF
-,few,TRBJ2-1,TRBV28,TGTGCCAGCAGCCCTCAAGGTGCAGGGCTAAATGAGCAGTTCTTC,CASSPQGAGLNEQFF
TRBD2,-,TRBJ2-1,TRBV7-2,TGTGCCAGCAGCTTTCGGACTAGCGGGAACGGTGAGCAGTTCTTC,CASSFRTSGNGEQFF
-,-,TRBJ1-2,TRBV15,TGTGCCACCAGCAGAGATCAGACAAGGGGTAATGGCTACACCTTC,CATSRDQTRGNGYTF
-,once,TRBJ1-1,TRBV12-3/TRBV12-4,TGTGCCAGCAGCCAAGGCCGGAGGGCAGCTTTCTTT,CASSQGRRAAFF
-,-,TRBJ2-3,TRBV7-2,TGTGCCAGCAGCTTAAGCGGGTACACAGATACGCAGTATTTT,CASSLSGYTDTQYF
-,-,TRBJ2-7,TRBV5-4,TGTGCCAGCAGCCGGGACGGACCTTGGGAGCAGTACTTC,CASSRDGPWEQYF
-,few,TRBJ2-3,TRBV7-2,TGTGCCAGCAGCTTGCGTACAGGAACTAGCACAGATACGCAGTATTTT,CASSLRTGTSTDTQYF